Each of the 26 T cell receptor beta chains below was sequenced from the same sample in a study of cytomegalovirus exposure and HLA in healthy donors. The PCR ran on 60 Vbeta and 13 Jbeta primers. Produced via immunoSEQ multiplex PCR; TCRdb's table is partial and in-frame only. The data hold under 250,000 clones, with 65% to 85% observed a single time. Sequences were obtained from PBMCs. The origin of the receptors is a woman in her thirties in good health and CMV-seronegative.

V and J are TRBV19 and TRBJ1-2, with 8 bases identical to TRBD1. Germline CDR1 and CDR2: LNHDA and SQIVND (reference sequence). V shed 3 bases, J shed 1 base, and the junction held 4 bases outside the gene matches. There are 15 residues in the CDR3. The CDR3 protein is CASSIGDRLNYGYTF. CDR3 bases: TGTGCCAGTAGTATTGGGGACAGGCTTAACTATGGCTACACCTTC.

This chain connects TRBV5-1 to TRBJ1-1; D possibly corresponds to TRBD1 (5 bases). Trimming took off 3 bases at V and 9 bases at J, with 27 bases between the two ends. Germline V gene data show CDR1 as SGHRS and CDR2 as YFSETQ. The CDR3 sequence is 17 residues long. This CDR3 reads CASSSNLLQGKGKQAFF. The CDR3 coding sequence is TGCGCCAGCAGCTCGAACCTGCTTCAGGGAAAAGGGAAACAAGCTTTCTTT.

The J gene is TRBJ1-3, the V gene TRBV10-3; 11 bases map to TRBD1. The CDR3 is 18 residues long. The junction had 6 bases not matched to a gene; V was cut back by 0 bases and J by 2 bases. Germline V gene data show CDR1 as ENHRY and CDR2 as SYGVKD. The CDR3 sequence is CAISESKGQGAPGNTIYF. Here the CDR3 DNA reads TGTGCCATCAGTGAGTCGAAAGGACAGGGGGCTCCTGGAAACACCATATATTTT.

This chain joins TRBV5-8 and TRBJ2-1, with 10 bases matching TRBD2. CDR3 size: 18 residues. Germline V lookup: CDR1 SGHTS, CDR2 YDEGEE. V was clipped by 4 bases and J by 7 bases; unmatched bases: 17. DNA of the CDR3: TGTGCCAGCAGCCGGCGGGCTAGCGGGAGCTTGACTAGGAATGAGCAGTTCTTC. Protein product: CASSRRASGSLTRNEQFF.

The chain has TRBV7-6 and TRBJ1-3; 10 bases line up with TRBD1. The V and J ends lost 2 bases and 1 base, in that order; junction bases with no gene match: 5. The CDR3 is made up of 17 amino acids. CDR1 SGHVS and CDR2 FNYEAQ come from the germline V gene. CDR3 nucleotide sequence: TGTGCCAGCAGCTTATATTGGACAGGGGGTTCTGGAAACACCATATATTTT. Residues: CASSLYWTGGSGNTIYF.

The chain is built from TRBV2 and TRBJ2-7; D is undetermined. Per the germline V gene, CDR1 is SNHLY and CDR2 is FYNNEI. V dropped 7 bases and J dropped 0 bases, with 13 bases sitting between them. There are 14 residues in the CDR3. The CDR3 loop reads CASTDNPSSYEQYF. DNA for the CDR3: TGTGCCAGCACCGACAATCCCAGCTCCTACGAGCAGTACTTC.

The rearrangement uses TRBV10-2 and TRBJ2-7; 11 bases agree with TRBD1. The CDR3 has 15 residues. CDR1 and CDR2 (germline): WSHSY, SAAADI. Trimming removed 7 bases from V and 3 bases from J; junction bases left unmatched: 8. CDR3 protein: CASNDPGQGVYEQYF. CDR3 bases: TGCGCCAGCAATGACCCGGGACAGGGGGTCTACGAGCAGTACTTC.

The CDR3 loop is CASSPSRSGGDQPQHF. The CDR3 DNA reads as TGTGCCAGCTCACCGTCGAGGTCTGGGGGCGATCAGCCCCAGCATTTT. The V call is TRBV18, the J call TRBJ1-5; tentatively, D is TRBD1 (6 bases). Germline-derived CDR1 and CDR2 are KGHSH and LQKENI. Trimming removed 3 bases from V and 5 bases from J, with 17 bases in between. The CDR3 totals 16 residues.

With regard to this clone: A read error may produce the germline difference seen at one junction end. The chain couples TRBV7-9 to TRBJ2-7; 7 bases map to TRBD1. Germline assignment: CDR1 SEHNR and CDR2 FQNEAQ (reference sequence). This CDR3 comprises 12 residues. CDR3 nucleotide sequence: TGTTCCAGCAGCTTAGCAGGGGGCGAGCAGTACTTC. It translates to CSSSLAGGEQYF.

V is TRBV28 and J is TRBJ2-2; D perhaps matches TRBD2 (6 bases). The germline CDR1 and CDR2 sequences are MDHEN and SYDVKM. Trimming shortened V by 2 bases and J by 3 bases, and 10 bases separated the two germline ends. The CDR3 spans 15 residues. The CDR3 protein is CASSLGGTYTGELFF. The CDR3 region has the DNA TGTGCCAGCAGTTTAGGCGGGACCTACACCGGGGAGCTGTTTTTT.

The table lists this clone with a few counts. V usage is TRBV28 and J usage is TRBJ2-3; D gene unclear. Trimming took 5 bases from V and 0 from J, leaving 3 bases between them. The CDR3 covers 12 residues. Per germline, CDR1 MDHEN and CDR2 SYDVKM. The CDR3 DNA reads TGTGCCAGCAGTCTTAGCACAGATACGCAGTATTTT. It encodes CASSLSTDTQYF. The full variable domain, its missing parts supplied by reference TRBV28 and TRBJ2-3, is DVKVTQSSRYLVKRTGEKVFLECVQDMDHENMFWYRQDPGLGLRLIYFSYDVKMKEKGDIPEGYSVSREKKERFSLILESASTNQTSMYLCASSLSTDTQYFGPGTRLTVL.

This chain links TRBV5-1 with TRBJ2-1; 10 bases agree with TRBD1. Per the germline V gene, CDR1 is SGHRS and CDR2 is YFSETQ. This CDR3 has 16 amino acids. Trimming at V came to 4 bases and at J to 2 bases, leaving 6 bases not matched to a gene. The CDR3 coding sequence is TGCGCCAGCAGCACCGGACAGGGGGGGACCTACAATGAGCAGTTCTTC. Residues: CASSTGQGGTYNEQFF.

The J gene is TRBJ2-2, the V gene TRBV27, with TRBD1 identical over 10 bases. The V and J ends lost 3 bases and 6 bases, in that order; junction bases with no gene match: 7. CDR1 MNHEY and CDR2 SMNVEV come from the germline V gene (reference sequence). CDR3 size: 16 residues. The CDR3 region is CASSLNGQGGPGELFF. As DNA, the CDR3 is TGTGCCAGCAGTTTGAATGGACAGGGGGGGCCCGGGGAGCTGTTTTTT.

CDR3 amino acids: CAWSGRGAPDQPQHF. The DNA of the CDR3 is TGTGCCTGGAGTGGACGGGGGGCTCCGGATCAGCCCCAGCATTTT. The chain couples TRBV30 to TRBJ1-5, with a weak D call TRBD1 (6 bases). The germline gives CDR1 GTSNPN, CDR2 SVGIG (reference sequence). The CDR3 is 15 amino acids. Between the trimmed V and J ends, which lost 1 base and 5 bases, there was a span of 15 bases.

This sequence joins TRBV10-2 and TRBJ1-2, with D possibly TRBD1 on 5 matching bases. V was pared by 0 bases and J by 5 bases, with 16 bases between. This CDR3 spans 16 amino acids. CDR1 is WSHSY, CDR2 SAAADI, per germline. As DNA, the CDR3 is TGCGCCAGCAGTGAGTCGTTGTGGGGCGCAGTTTATGGCTACACCTTC. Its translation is CASSESLWGAVYGYTF.

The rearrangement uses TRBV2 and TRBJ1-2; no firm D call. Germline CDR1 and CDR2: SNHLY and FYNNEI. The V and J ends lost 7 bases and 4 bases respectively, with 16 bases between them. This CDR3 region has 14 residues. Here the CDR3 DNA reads TGTGCCAGCACTACCCTCTCCGAGTTCTATGGCTACACCTTC. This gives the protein CASTTLSEFYGYTF.

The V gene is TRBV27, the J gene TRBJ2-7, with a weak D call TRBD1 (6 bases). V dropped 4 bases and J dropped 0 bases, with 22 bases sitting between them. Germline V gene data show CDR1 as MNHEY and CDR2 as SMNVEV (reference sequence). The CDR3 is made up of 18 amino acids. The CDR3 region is CASSYRGPGTYNSYEQYF. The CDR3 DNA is TGTGCCAGCAGTTACCGCGGCCCCGGGACATATAACTCCTACGAGCAGTACTTC.

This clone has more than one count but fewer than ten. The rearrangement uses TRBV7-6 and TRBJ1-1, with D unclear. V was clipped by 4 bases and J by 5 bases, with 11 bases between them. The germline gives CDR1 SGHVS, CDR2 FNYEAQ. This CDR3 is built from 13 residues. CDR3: CASSSVTATEAFF. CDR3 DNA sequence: TGTGCCAGCAGCTCGGTCACCGCGACTGAAGCTTTCTTT.

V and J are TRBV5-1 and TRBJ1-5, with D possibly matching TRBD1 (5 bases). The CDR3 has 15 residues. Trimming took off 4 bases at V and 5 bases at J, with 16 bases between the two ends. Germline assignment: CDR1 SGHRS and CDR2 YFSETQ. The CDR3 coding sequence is TGCGCCAGCAGCCCCAGCGGAGGGGAGGATCAGCCCCAGCATTTT. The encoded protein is CASSPSGGEDQPQHF.

The CDR3 DNA reads as TGTGCCAGCAGCTTGGCCTACAGGGACGCCTACGAGCAGTACTTC. This sequence encodes CASSLAYRDAYEQYF. This chain uses TRBV5-6 with TRBJ2-7; D might be TRBD1 (6 bases). Deletions cut 0 bases from V and 2 bases from J, with 12 bases between. This CDR3 region has 15 residues. The V gene's germline CDR1 is SGHDT and CDR2 YYEEEE.

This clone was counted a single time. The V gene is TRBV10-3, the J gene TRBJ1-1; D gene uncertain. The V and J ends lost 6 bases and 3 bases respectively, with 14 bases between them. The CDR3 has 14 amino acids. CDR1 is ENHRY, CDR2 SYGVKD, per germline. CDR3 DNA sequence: TGTGCCATCAGGACCCAGGTCGGTTACACTGAAGCTTTCTTT. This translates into CAIRTQVGYTEAFF.

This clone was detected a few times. Here the CDR3 DNA reads TGTGCCAGCACTCAAATCAGCTCCTACGAGCAGTACTTC. It specifies CASTQISSYEQYF. The chain recombines TRBV2 with TRBJ2-7; D remains ambiguous. CDR3 length equals 13 residues. Germline CDR1 SNHLY, CDR2 FYNNEI. The germline V and J ends were trimmed by 7 bases and 0 bases, with 10 bases remaining between them.

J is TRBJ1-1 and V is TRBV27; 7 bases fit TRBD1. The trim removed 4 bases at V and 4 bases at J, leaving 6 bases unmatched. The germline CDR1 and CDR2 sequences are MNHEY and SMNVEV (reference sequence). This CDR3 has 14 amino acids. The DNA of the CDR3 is TGTGCCAGCAGTTATGAGGGGGCGGTCACTGAAGCTTTCTTT. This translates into CASSYEGAVTEAFF.

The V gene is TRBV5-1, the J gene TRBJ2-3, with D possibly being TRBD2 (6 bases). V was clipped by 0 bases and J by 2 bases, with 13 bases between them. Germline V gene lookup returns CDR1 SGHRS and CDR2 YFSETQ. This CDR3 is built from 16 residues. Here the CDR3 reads CASSLGSGFLTDTQYF. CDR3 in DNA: TGCGCCAGCAGCTTGGGAAGCGGGTTCCTCACAGATACGCAGTATTTT.

Here the CDR3 reads CASSGGGVREGELFF. The CDR3 DNA sequence: TGTGCCAGCAGTGGAGGGGGCGTGAGGGAGGGGGAGCTGTTTTTT. The V call is TRBV6-5, the J call TRBJ2-2, with D possibly TRBD1 on 7 matching bases. The CDR3 consists of 15 residues. Per the germline V gene, CDR1 is MNHEY and CDR2 is SVGAGI. With 5 bases removed from V and 8 bases from J, the gap between germline ends came to 18 bases.

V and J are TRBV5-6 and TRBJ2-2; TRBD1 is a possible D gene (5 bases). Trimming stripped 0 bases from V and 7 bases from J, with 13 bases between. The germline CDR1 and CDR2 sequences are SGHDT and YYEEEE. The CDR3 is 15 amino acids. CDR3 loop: CASSLEPLRGGELFF. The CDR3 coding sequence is TGTGCCAGCAGCTTGGAGCCACTTAGGGGCGGGGAGCTGTTTTTT.